The next 20 T cell receptor beta chains were all read from a single sample in a study of T cells in Graves' hyperthyroidism and ophthalmopathy. RNA transcripts served as the template for amplifying TCR beta CDR3 regions. HTBI primers drove first-round RT-PCR of the TCR CDR3. TCRdb ran MiXCR on the multiplex PCR reads and lists one entry per CDR3 protein. The profile shows 370,000 or so distinct CDR3 sequences, more than 20% of them singletons. Sequencing was done on a sample of blood. These receptors all stem from a man aged 50 to 59 with Graves' hyperthyroidism.

This clonotype was seen ten or more times. The chain couples TRBV20-1 to TRBJ1-1; D ambiguous. The CDR3 sequence is 14 residues long. Looked up from germline, CDR1 is DFQATT and CDR2 is SNEGSKA (reference sequence). V lost 2 bases to trimming and J lost 1 base, with 11 bases between them. This CDR3 reads CSARPRLGNTEAFF. The CDR3 region has the DNA TGCAGTGCTAGACCCCGACTCGGGAACACTGAAGCTTTCTTT.

The chain uses TRBV12-3 or TRBV12-4 and TRBJ2-2; 7 bases match TRBD2. V trimming: 6 bases; J trimming: 4 bases; junction bases outside the gene matches: 8. The CDR3 length is 15 residues. The CDR3 DNA follows: TGTGCCAGCAGATATACCGGGGGGTTCACCGGGGAGCTGTTTTTT. Its protein is CASRYTGGFTGELFF.

This chain uses TRBV7-9 with TRBJ1-5; D may be TRBD1 (6 bases). The CDR3 covers 15 residues. Trimming took 5 bases from V and 4 from J, leaving 15 bases between them. Germline-derived CDR1 and CDR2 are SEHNR and FQNEAQ (reference sequence). CDR3: CASSITGWPNQPQHF. The CDR3 nucleotides read TGTGCCAGCAGCATCACAGGGTGGCCAAATCAGCCCCAGCATTTT.

This clonotype was seen repeatedly, ten times or more. The genes are TRBV27 and TRBJ2-1; D is uncertain. This CDR3 is 16 amino acids long. The V gene's germline CDR1 is MNHEY and CDR2 SMNVEV (reference sequence). Between the trimmed V and J ends, which lost 1 base and 4 bases, there was a span of 14 bases. The CDR3 is CASSLLGHPAYNEQFF. DNA for the CDR3: TGTGCCAGCAGTTTATTGGGCCATCCGGCATACAATGAGCAGTTCTTC.

This clonotype was picked up many times. This chain connects TRBV28 to TRBJ2-1; D is undetermined. Trimming took 2 bases from V and 4 from J, leaving 12 bases between them. The germline gives CDR1 MDHEN, CDR2 SYDVKM. The CDR3 totals 15 residues. Written as DNA, the CDR3 is TGTGCCAGCAGTTTACCCCCCGACGGATACAATGAGCAGTTCTTC. The encoded protein is CASSLPPDGYNEQFF.

The gene calls are TRBV30 and TRBJ2-3, with a tentative D call TRBD2 (6 bases). Trimming cost V 0 bases and J 8 bases, with 15 bases left between them. The CDR3 covers 14 residues. From germline, CDR1 is GTSNPN and CDR2 SVGIG (reference sequence). CDR3 bases: TGTGCCTGGAGTGTACCCGGGAGTTATGGTACGCAGTATTTT. Protein: CAWSVPGSYGTQYF.

This sequence joins TRBV25-1 and TRBJ2-1; no clear D gene. The CDR3 extends over 13 amino acids. With 0 bases removed from V and 7 bases from J, the gap between germline ends came to 7 bases. Germline loops: CDR1 MGHDK, CDR2 SYGVNS. The CDR3 reads CASSEYYGNEQFF. The CDR3 DNA follows: TGTGCCAGCAGTGAATATTACGGGAATGAGCAGTTCTTC. The whole variable domain, remainder taken from reference TRBV25-1 and TRBJ2-1, is EADIYQTPRYLVIGTGKKITLECSQTMGHDKMYWYQQDPGMELHLIHYSYGVNSTEKGDLSSESTVSRIRTEHFPLTLESARPSHTSQYLCASSEYYGNEQFFGPGTRLTVL.

The V call is TRBV19, the J call TRBJ1-5; TRBD1 might be the D (6 bases). The CDR3 totals 14 residues. Germline CDR1 LNHDA, CDR2 SQIVND (reference sequence). V was shortened by 3 bases and J by 5 bases, with 11 bases between the two germline ends. This chain's CDR3 is CASSMGTGYQPQHF. In DNA form, the CDR3 reads TGTGCCAGTAGTATGGGTACAGGGTATCAGCCCCAGCATTTT.

There are a few counts of this clonotype. This chain connects TRBV2 to TRBJ2-7, with 10 bases identical to TRBD1. Germline V gene data show CDR1 as SNHLY and CDR2 as FYNNEI. The length of the CDR3 is 13 residues. V was pared by 5 bases and J by 6 bases, with 4 bases of the junction left unmatched. CDR3 sequence reads: CASSWTGGSEQYF. The CDR3, as DNA: TGTGCCAGCAGTTGGACAGGGGGGAGCGAGCAGTACTTC.

The table lists this clonotype with a few counts. It may be a read error: a sequence one base away is much more abundant. The V call is TRBV28, the J call TRBJ1-1; D unresolved. The CDR3 sequence is 11 residues long. The germline gives CDR1 MDHEN, CDR2 SYDVKM. The germline V and J ends were trimmed by 7 bases and 1 base, with 4 bases remaining between them. This CDR3 reads CASKGNTEAFF. The CDR3, as DNA: TGTGCCAGCAAGGGGAACACTGAAGCTTTCTTT.

The gene calls are TRBV6-2 or TRBV6-3 and TRBJ2-1, with TRBD2 matching 9 bases. CDR1 is MNHEY, CDR2 SVGEGT, per germline. Losses at the gene ends were 6 bases for V and 4 bases for J; bases not matched to a gene: 13. This CDR3 comprises 17 residues. The CDR3 sequence: CASRPSRTSAYYNEQFF. DNA for the CDR3: TGTGCCAGCAGACCTTCGAGGACTAGCGCGTATTACAATGAGCAGTTCTTC.

This clonotype was counted between two and nine times. The chain uses TRBV5-8 and TRBJ2-1; 11 nucleotides align to TRBD2. V lost 5 bases and J lost 0; bases outside the gene matches: 13. CDR1 and CDR2 (germline): SGHTS, YDEGEE. CDR3 length equals 19 residues. The DNA for the CDR3 is TGTGCCAGCAGAGCCTTTTCCTTAGCGGGAGGGCTCTCCTACAATGAGCAGTTCTTC. Translation: CASRAFSLAGGLSYNEQFF.

There are a few counts of this clonotype. V usage is TRBV7-2 and J usage is TRBJ2-4; 10 bases are shared with TRBD2. The V gene end was trimmed by 5 bases and the J gene end by 5 bases; junction bases not matched to a gene: 9. The CDR3 consists of 16 residues. Per germline, CDR1 SGHTA and CDR2 FQGNSA. The CDR3 sequence is CASSRQSGRAENIQYF. CDR3 coding DNA: TGTGCCAGCAGCAGACAAAGCGGGAGGGCGGAAAACATTCAGTACTTC. The whole variable domain, remainder taken from reference TRBV7-2 and TRBJ2-4, is GAGVSQSPSNKVTEKGKDVELRCDPISGHTALYWYRQSLGQGLEFLIYFQGNSAPDKSGLPSDRFSAERTGGSVSTLTIQRTQQEDSAVYLCASSRQSGRAENIQYFGAGTRLSVL.

As DNA, the CDR3 is TGTGCCATCTCATACACAGATACGCAGTATTTT. Protein: CAISYTDTQYF. This chain uses TRBV10-3 with TRBJ2-3; no reliable D call. CDR1 and CDR2 from the germline V gene are ENHRY and SYGVKD. The CDR3 has 11 amino acids. V was shortened by 8 bases and J by 2 bases, with 5 bases between the two germline ends.

This clonotype was counted between two and nine times. J is TRBJ1-3 and V is TRBV18, with no clear D. Germline CDR1 and CDR2: KGHSH and LQKENI. Trimming cost V 5 bases and J 0 bases, with 11 bases left between them. CDR3 length: 15 residues. The CDR3: CASSKDGSSGNTIYF. CDR3 DNA sequence: TGTGCCAGCTCAAAGGACGGGAGCTCTGGAAACACCATATATTTT.

This clonotype came up a few times. The chain carries TRBV6-1 and TRBJ1-1; D not certain. Germline lookup yields CDR1 MNHNS and CDR2 SASEGT. V lost 6 bases and J lost 1, with 12 bases in between. CDR3 length equals 14 residues. The CDR3 DNA follows: TGTGCCAGCAGATCTGCAACAGCGAACACTGAAGCTTTCTTT. Translated: CASRSATANTEAFF.

This chain links TRBV6-1 with TRBJ1-5; the D is unclear. Germline CDR1 and CDR2: MNHNS and SASEGT. V dropped 0 bases and J dropped 4 bases, with 13 bases sitting between them. CDR3 length: 16 residues. The CDR3 sequence: CASSEAEGPLNQPQHF. CDR3 nucleotide sequence: TGTGCCAGCAGTGAAGCTGAAGGGCCTCTGAATCAGCCCCAGCATTTT.

The chain links TRBV29-1 to TRBJ2-5, with TRBD2 identical over 15 bases. The CDR3 contains 17 residues. The V gene's germline CDR1 is SQVTM and CDR2 ANQGSEA. The V gene end was trimmed by 0 bases and the J gene end by 5 bases; junction bases not matched to a gene: 7. The CDR3 is CSVEDLSGLAGGETQYF. CDR3 nucleotides: TGCAGCGTTGAAGATCTATCGGGACTAGCGGGAGGTGAGACCCAGTACTTC. Based on the CDR3 plus reference TRBV29-1 and TRBJ2-5, the full variable domain is SAVISQKPSRDICQRGTSLTIQCQVDSQVTMMFWYRQQPGQSLTLIATANQGSEATYESGFVIDKFPISRPNLTFSTLTVSNMSPEDSSIYLCSVEDLSGLAGGETQYFGPGTRLLVL.

The chain uses TRBV24-1 and TRBJ2-1; D gene unclear. This CDR3 contains 11 residues. Germline V gives CDR1 KGHDR, CDR2 SFDVKD. V lost 5 bases and J 10 bases, leaving 8 bases between the germline ends. The CDR3 nucleotides read TGTGCCACCAGTGCTGTCCGGGAGCAGTTCTTC. It encodes CATSAVREQFF.

The rearrangement uses TRBV20-1 and TRBJ1-1; 7 nucleotides match TRBD1. V lost 0 bases and J lost 4; bases outside the gene matches: 8. CDR1 is DFQATT and CDR2 is SNEGSKA in the germline V gene (reference sequence). The CDR3 has 15 amino acids. CDR3 DNA sequence: TGCAGTGCTAGAGATCAGGCCTCAGGGGGCACTGAAGCTTTCTTT. The encoded protein is CSARDQASGGTEAFF.